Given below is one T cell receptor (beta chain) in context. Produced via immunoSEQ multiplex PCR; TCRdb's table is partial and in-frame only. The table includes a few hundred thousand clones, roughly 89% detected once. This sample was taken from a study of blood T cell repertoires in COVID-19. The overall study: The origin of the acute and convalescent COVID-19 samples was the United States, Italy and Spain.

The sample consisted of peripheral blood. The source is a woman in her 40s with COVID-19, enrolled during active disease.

For the CDR3, the DNA is TGCAGCGTTGGCCAGGGTCGTGATCAGCCCCAGCATTTT. It codes for CSVGQGRDQPQHF. The V gene is TRBV29-1, the J gene TRBJ1-5, with a weak D call TRBD1 (5 bases). The germline CDR1 and CDR2 sequences are SQVTM and ANQGSEA. Between the trimmed V and J ends, which lost 4 bases and 5 bases, there was a span of 12 bases. The CDR3 sequence is 13 residues long.